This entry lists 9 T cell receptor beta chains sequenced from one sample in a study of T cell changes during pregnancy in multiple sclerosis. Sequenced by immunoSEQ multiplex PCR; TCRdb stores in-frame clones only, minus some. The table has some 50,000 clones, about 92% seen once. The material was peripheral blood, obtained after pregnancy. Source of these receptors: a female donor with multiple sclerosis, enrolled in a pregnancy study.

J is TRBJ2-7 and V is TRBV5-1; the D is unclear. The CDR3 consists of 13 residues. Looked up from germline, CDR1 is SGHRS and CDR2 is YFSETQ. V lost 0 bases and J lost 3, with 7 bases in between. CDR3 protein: CASSLGQNYEQYF. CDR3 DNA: TGCGCCAGCAGCTTGGGGCAGAACTACGAGCAGTACTTC.

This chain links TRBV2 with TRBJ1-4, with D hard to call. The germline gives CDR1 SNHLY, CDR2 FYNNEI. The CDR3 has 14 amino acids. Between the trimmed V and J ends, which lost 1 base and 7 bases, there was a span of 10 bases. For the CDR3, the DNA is TGTGCCAGCAGTGAAGTCGGAGGGTTTGAAAAACTGTTTTTT. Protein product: CASSEVGGFEKLFF.

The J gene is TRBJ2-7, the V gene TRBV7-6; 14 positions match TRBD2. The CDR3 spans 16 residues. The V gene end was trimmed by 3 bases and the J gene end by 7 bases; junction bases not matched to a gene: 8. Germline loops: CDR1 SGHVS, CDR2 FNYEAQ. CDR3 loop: CASSFAEGLAGGEQYF. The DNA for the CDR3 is TGTGCCAGCAGCTTCGCCGAAGGACTAGCGGGGGGTGAGCAGTACTTC.

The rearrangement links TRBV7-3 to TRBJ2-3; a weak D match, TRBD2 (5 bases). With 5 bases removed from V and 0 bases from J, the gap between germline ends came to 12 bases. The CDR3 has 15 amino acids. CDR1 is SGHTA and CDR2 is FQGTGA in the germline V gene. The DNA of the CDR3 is TGTGCCAGCAGCCAACGAGGGTCTAGCACAGATACGCAGTATTTT. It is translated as CASSQRGSSTDTQYF.

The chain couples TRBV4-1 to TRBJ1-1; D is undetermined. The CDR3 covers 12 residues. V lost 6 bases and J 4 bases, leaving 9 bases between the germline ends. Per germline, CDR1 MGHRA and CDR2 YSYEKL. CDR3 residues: CASSPRGTEAFF. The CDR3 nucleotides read TGCGCCAGCAGTCCCCGGGGCACTGAAGCTTTCTTT.

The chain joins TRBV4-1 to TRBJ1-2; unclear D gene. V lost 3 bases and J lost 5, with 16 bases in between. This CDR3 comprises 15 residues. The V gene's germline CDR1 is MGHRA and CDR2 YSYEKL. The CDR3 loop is CASSQDRLTRYGYTF. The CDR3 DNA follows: TGCGCCAGCAGCCAGGACCGACTAACGAGATATGGCTACACCTTC.

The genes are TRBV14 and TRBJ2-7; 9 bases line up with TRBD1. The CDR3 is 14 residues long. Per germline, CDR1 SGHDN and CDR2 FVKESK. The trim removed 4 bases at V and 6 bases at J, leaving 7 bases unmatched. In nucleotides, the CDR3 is TGTGCCAGCAGCCGATACGGGACAGGGCGCGAGCAGTACTTC. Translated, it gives CASSRYGTGREQYF.

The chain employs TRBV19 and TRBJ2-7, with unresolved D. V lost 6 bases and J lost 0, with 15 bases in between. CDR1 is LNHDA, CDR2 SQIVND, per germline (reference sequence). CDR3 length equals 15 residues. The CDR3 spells CASSMRQRSSYEQYF. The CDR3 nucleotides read TGTGCCAGTAGCATGAGGCAGAGGAGCTCCTACGAGCAGTACTTC.

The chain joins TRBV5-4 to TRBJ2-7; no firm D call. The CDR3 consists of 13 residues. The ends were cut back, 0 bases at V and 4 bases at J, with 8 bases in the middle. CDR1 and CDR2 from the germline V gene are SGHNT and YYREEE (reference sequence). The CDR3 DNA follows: TGTGCCAGCAGCTTGGAGGCTAGTTACGAGCAGTACTTC. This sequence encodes CASSLEASYEQYF.